The 24 T cell receptor beta chains listed next were all sequenced from one sample in a study of T cell changes during pregnancy in multiple sclerosis. Clones were sequenced by immunoSEQ multiplex PCR, and TCRdb holds only the in-frame ones, with some missing. The repertoire holds 25,000 to 30,000 clones, with under 95% as singletons. The source was CD8+ T cells from peripheral blood mononuclear cells, collected before pregnancy. The receptors stem from a female donor with multiple sclerosis, enrolled in a pregnancy study.

The chain has TRBV6-5 and TRBJ2-5, with 13 bases lining up with TRBD2. Germline-derived CDR1 and CDR2 are MNHEY and SVGAGI. Trimming cost V 2 bases and J 9 bases; bases outside gene matches: 3. This CDR3 has 14 amino acids. CDR3 coding DNA: TGTGCCAGCAGTTACGGACTAGCGGGGGAGGCCCAGTACTTC. Translating gives CASSYGLAGEAQYF.

The chain employs TRBV5-1 and TRBJ2-1; no clear D. The CDR3 has 15 amino acids. V dropped 0 bases and J dropped 5 bases, with 12 bases sitting between them. Germline lookup yields CDR1 SGHRS and CDR2 YFSETQ. In nucleotides, the CDR3 is TGCGCCAGCAGCTTGGGTGTCCTAGAGAACAATGAGCAGTTCTTC. Its protein is CASSLGVLENNEQFF.

V usage is TRBV6-4 and J usage is TRBJ2-2; D perhaps matches TRBD2 (7 bases). Germline V lookup: CDR1 MRHNA, CDR2 SNTAGT. This CDR3 comprises 17 residues. Trimming took 0 bases from V and 3 from J, leaving 14 bases between them. The CDR3 sequence is CASSDSGGGMYTGELFF. The CDR3 DNA sequence: TGTGCCAGCAGTGACTCGGGAGGGGGAATGTACACCGGGGAGCTGTTTTTT.

The rearrangement uses TRBV4-3 and TRBJ2-1; D is ambiguous. Germline V lookup: CDR1 LGHNA, CDR2 YSLEER. The CDR3 spans 14 residues. The V and J ends lost 0 bases and 7 bases respectively, with 10 bases between them. CDR3 loop: CASSQDSGGNEQFF. CDR3 coding DNA: TGCGCCAGCAGCCAAGATTCTGGCGGTAATGAGCAGTTCTTC.

The chain has TRBV7-6 and TRBJ2-7; 7 positions agree with TRBD1. Unmatched junction bases numbered 6, after V lost 5 bases and J lost 2 bases. Germline CDR1 is SGHVS and CDR2 is FNYEAQ. The CDR3 has 14 residues. The CDR3 loop reads CASSLGQGAYEQYF. The CDR3 DNA sequence: TGTGCCAGCAGCCTCGGGCAGGGGGCCTACGAGCAGTACTTC.

The chain joins TRBV25-1 to TRBJ2-5; D remains ambiguous. The DNA end is more similar to TRBJ2-7, so the J call may be wrong. The germline gives CDR1 MGHDK, CDR2 SYGVNS. The CDR3 length is 11 residues. The CDR3 loop reads CASSEGHEQYF. The CDR3 coding sequence is TGTGCCAGCAGTGAAGGACACGAGCAGTACTTC.

Here the CDR3 DNA reads TGCGCCAGCAGCCCCGGGGAGAATGGCCCTGAGCAGTTCTTC. It codes for CASSPGENGPEQFF. The chain employs TRBV4-1 and TRBJ2-1; the D gene is possibly TRBD2 (5 bases). In germline, CDR1 is MGHRA, CDR2 YSYEKL. CDR3 size: 14 residues. V lost 4 bases, J lost 9 bases, and 16 bases lay in between.

This chain joins TRBV5-1 and TRBJ2-5; the match to TRBD2 covers 9 bases. Trimming took 4 bases from V and 5 from J; bases not matched to a gene: 9. Germline V gives CDR1 SGHRS, CDR2 YFSETQ. This CDR3 contains 15 residues. CDR3 sequence: CASSETSGLLETQYF. The CDR3 bases are TGCGCCAGCAGCGAGACTAGCGGACTTTTGGAGACCCAGTACTTC.

V usage is TRBV7-2 and J usage is TRBJ1-2; 9 bases are shared with TRBD1. In germline, CDR1 is SGHTA, CDR2 FQGNSA. The trim removed 5 bases at V and 4 bases at J, leaving 8 bases unmatched. The length of the CDR3 is 15 residues. CDR3 amino acids: CASSPPGQGRYGYTF. Written as DNA, the CDR3 is TGTGCCAGCAGCCCACCGGGACAGGGACGCTATGGCTACACCTTC.

The genes are TRBV4-3 and TRBJ2-7; D remains ambiguous. The CDR3 is 15 amino acids. Germline CDR1 and CDR2: LGHNA and YSLEER. V was trimmed by 0 bases and J by 0 bases, leaving 9 bases between them. The CDR3 bases are TGCGCCAGCAGCCAAGATGAGTTTTCCTCCTACGAGCAGTACTTC. Encoded protein: CASSQDEFSSYEQYF.

The rearrangement joins TRBV19 to TRBJ2-3; D gene uncertain. CDR1 is LNHDA and CDR2 is SQIVND in the germline V gene (reference sequence). The CDR3 length is 17 residues. The V end was cut by 3 bases, the J end by 2 bases, with 18 bases between. Written as DNA, the CDR3 is TGTGCCAGTAGTATCGGCGCCGAAAGGTGGGCCACAGATACGCAGTATTTT. Amino acid sequence: CASSIGAERWATDTQYF. Looking up the rest from reference TRBV19 and TRBJ2-3 gives the full variable domain: DGGITQSPKYLFRKEGQNVTLSCEQNLNHDAMYWYRQDPGQGLRLIYYSQIVNDFQKGDIAEGYSVSREKKESFPLTVTSAQKNPTAFYLCASSIGAERWATDTQYFGPGTRLTVL.

The genes are TRBV29-1 and TRBJ2-3; 9 bases align to TRBD1. CDR3 length: 16 residues. The junction had 10 bases not matched to a gene; V was cut back by 2 bases and J by 4 bases. In germline, CDR1 is SQVTM, CDR2 ANQGSEA. The chain's CDR3 is CSVENERDRASDTQYF. The CDR3 nucleotides are TGCAGCGTTGAAAACGAGAGGGACAGGGCATCAGATACGCAGTATTTT.

The chain combines TRBV28 with TRBJ2-1; 9 bases line up with TRBD1. The V gene's germline CDR1 is MDHEN and CDR2 SYDVKM. CDR3 size: 15 residues. Losses at the gene ends were 2 bases for V and 9 bases for J; bases not matched to a gene: 8. The CDR3 coding sequence is TGTGCCAGCAGTTTAGGGGACAGGGAATACGGTGAGCAGTTCTTC. It translates to CASSLGDREYGEQFF.

V gene TRBV9 combines with J gene TRBJ2-1; 11 nucleotides match TRBD2. The CDR3 consists of 17 residues. Germline V lookup: CDR1 SGDLS, CDR2 YYNGEE. Trimming removed 2 bases from V and 0 bases from J; junction bases left unmatched: 4. The CDR3 here is CASSVPGLADSYNEQFF. DNA of the CDR3: TGTGCCAGCAGCGTGCCGGGACTAGCGGACTCCTACAATGAGCAGTTCTTC.

The V call is TRBV4-2, the J call TRBJ2-3; D unresolved. Germline V gives CDR1 LGHNA, CDR2 YNFKEQ. The V end was cut by 4 bases, the J end by 0 bases, with 5 bases between. The CDR3 is 13 amino acids. The CDR3 nucleotides are TGTGCCAGCAGCCGGCGGAGCACAGATACGCAGTATTTT. Its translation is CASSRRSTDTQYF.

The V and J genes are TRBV29-1 and TRBJ2-1; TRBD2 agrees at 7 bases. J lost 3 bases, V lost 7 bases, and 6 bases had no gene match. The CDR3 runs 13 residues. CDR1 is SQVTM, CDR2 ANQGSEA, per germline. The CDR3 DNA sequence: TGCAGCGCGATCACTAGCGACTACAATGAGCAGTTCTTC. Protein sequence: CSAITSDYNEQFF.

V is TRBV4-1 and J is TRBJ1-2; maybe TRBD1 (6 bases). V shed 1 base and J shed 3 bases, with 15 bases lying between them. The CDR3 is 16 residues long. The germline gives CDR1 MGHRA, CDR2 YSYEKL. CDR3 sequence reads: CASSQGFVGGDYGYTF. The CDR3 nucleotides read TGCGCCAGCAGCCAAGGTTTTGTAGGGGGAGACTATGGCTACACCTTC.

The chain has TRBV28 and TRBJ1-2; 7 bases agree with TRBD1. This CDR3 is built from 17 residues. Trimming at V came to 3 bases and at J to 1 base, leaving 11 bases not matched to a gene. The germline gives CDR1 MDHEN, CDR2 SYDVKM. The CDR3 DNA follows: TGTGCCAGCAGTTTTTATGGAGGGGGCGGTGGTAACTATGGCTACACCTTC. It translates to CASSFYGGGGGNYGYTF.

The chain couples TRBV12-1 to TRBJ2-1; TRBD2 is the table's D call, not checked against the DNA. TRBV12-1 is shown as a pseudogene. CDR3 length: 17 residues. In DNA, the CDR3 is TGTGCCAGCAGCTTGGGACTAGCGGGAGGGCCTGGGAATGAGCAGTTCTTC. This translates into CASSLGLAGGPGNEQFF.

The genes are TRBV29-1 and TRBJ2-7; 9 bases fit TRBD1. CDR1 is SQVTM and CDR2 is ANQGSEA in the germline V gene. This CDR3 spans 15 amino acids. V shed 2 bases, J shed 5 bases, and the junction held 10 bases outside the gene matches. The CDR3 DNA sequence: TGCAGCGTTGAACTGGAGGACAGGGGACTCGACGAGCAGTACTTC. This gives the protein CSVELEDRGLDEQYF.

The rearrangement uses TRBV29-1 and TRBJ2-1, with 7 bases that match TRBD2. Trimming removed 6 bases from V and 8 bases from J; junction bases left unmatched: 13. The CDR3 contains 14 residues. Germline loops: CDR1 SQVTM, CDR2 ANQGSEA. The CDR3 DNA is TGCAGCGTAACGTGGCGGGAGAGATGGTATGAGCAGTTCTTC. Amino acids: CSVTWRERWYEQFF.

This clone is a singleton in its sample. V usage is TRBV9 and J usage is TRBJ1-3, with TRBD1 matching over 7 bases. The trim removed 3 bases at V and 4 bases at J, leaving 10 bases unmatched. CDR3 length: 16 amino acids. In germline, CDR1 is SGDLS, CDR2 YYNGEE. This chain's CDR3 is CASSGWSGGSGNTIYF. Written as DNA, the CDR3 is TGTGCCAGCAGCGGTTGGTCAGGGGGGTCAGGAAACACCATATATTTT.

The V gene is TRBV27, the J gene TRBJ1-1; 9 nucleotides agree with TRBD1. J was trimmed by 4 bases and V by 5 bases; bases with no gene match: 8. This CDR3 region has 15 residues. The germline gives CDR1 MNHEY, CDR2 SMNVEV (reference sequence). In nucleotides, the CDR3 is TGTGCCAGCAGTGCTGGGACAGGGATGGGCACTGAAGCTTTCTTT. This encodes CASSAGTGMGTEAFF.

The chain has TRBV7-6 and TRBJ1-1; D is unclear. V was clipped by 4 bases and J by 4 bases, with 10 bases between them. The germline CDR1 and CDR2 sequences are SGHVS and FNYEAQ. The CDR3 totals 13 residues. The CDR3 region is CASSSLLSTEAFF. The CDR3 DNA reads TGTGCCAGCAGCTCACTCTTAAGCACTGAAGCTTTCTTT.